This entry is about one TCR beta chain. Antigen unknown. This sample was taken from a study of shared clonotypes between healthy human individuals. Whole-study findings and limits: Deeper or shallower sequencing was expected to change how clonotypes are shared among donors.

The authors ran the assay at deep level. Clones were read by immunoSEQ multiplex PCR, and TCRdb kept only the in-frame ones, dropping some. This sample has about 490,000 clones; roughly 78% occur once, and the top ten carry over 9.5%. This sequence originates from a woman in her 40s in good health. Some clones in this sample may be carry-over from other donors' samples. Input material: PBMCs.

CDR3 DNA: TGTGCCAGCAGTGACAGACTAGCGTCCGGGGAGCTGTTTTTT. Amino acids: CASSDRLASGELFF. The chain has TRBV6-4 and TRBJ2-2; 8 bases agree with TRBD2. This CDR3 contains 14 residues. CDR1 and CDR2 from the germline V gene are MRHNA and SNTAGT. V gave up 2 bases and J gave up 6 bases; unmatched junction bases: 2.